These 30 T cell receptor beta chains were sequenced from one sample in a study of CD8 T cells in ankylosing spondylitis. TCRdb re-called the 5' RACE reads with MiXCR, one entry per CDR3 protein. The profile shows some 240,000 distinct CDR3 sequences, approximately 9% of them singletons. Sequences were obtained from blood, either unsorted or a sorted T cell fraction (not recorded which). These receptors were obtained from a male donor with ankylosing spondylitis or in good health (not recorded which).

This clonotype came up many times. The chain combines TRBV7-2 with TRBJ2-1; 7 nucleotides agree with TRBD2. CDR3 length: 17 amino acids. The V gene end was trimmed by 4 bases and the J gene end by 2 bases; junction bases not matched to a gene: 11. Per the germline V gene, CDR1 is SGHTA and CDR2 is FQGNSA. CDR3 protein: CASSSPGLKRPYNEQFF. CDR3 DNA: TGTGCCAGCAGCTCCCCGGGACTAAAGAGGCCCTACAATGAGCAGTTCTTC.

This clonotype has a count of ten or more. This chain uses TRBV12-3 or TRBV12-4 with TRBJ1-1; 8 positions agree with TRBD1. This CDR3 spans 14 amino acids. The trim removed 4 bases at V and 6 bases at J, leaving 7 bases unmatched. The DNA of the CDR3 is TGTGCCAGCAGTTCACCGGGACAGGCTTCTGAAGCTTTCTTT. The encoded protein is CASSSPGQASEAFF.

In its sample, this clonotype was seen a few times. The J gene is TRBJ1-2, the V gene TRBV12-3 or TRBV12-4; D not certain. This CDR3 comprises 16 residues. V dropped 0 bases and J dropped 5 bases, with 16 bases sitting between them. CDR3 sequence reads: CASSLARAGSRYGYTF. Written as DNA, the CDR3 is TGTGCCAGCAGTTTAGCGCGGGCCGGCAGTAGATATGGCTACACCTTC.

This rearrangement joins TRBV7-2 to TRBJ2-1; either TRBD1 or TRBD2 may fit D (5 bases each). The V end was cut by 6 bases, the J end by 2 bases, with 17 bases between. This CDR3 is 16 amino acids long. CDR1 is SGHTA and CDR2 is FQGNSA in the germline V gene. CDR3 sequence reads: CASSLGPGPAYNEQFF. CDR3 DNA: TGTGCCAGCAGTCTAGGGCCGGGGCCGGCCTACAATGAGCAGTTCTTC. Full variable domain (rest looked up from reference TRBV7-2 and TRBJ2-1): GAGVSQSPSNKVTEKGKDVELRCDPISGHTALYWYRQSLGQGLEFLIYFQGNSAPDKSGLPSDRFSAERTGGSVSTLTIQRTQQEDSAVYLCASSLGPGPAYNEQFFGPGTRLTVL.

This clonotype was seen ten or more times. V is TRBV3-1 and J is TRBJ1-2, with D hard to call. This CDR3 comprises 13 residues. Trimming cost V 4 bases and J 3 bases, with 9 bases left between them. Looked up from germline, CDR1 is LGHDT and CDR2 is YNNKEL (reference sequence). The CDR3 bases are TGTGCCAGCAGCCGCGACTTAGACTATGGCTACACCTTC. As protein: CASSRDLDYGYTF.

The sample holds a few counts of this clonotype. The V gene is TRBV7-2, the J gene TRBJ2-1; D might be TRBD1 (6 bases). This CDR3 region has 13 residues. With 5 bases removed from V and 12 bases from J, the gap between germline ends came to 17 bases. In germline, CDR1 is SGHTA, CDR2 FQGNSA. CDR3 nucleotide sequence: TGTGCCAGCAGCCCAGGGGCTCTACGGGTGCAGTTCTTC. Translation gives CASSPGALRVQFF.

A remark on this clonotype: One end of the junction is discordant with germline, which a read error may explain. The chain carries TRBV3-1 and TRBJ2-3; 8 bases are shared with TRBD2. This CDR3 contains 18 residues. The germline V gene has CDR1 LGHDT and CDR2 YNNKEL (reference sequence). CDR3 DNA: TGTGCCTGCAGCCCGGGGGGGGAGGGTATTCTTAGCACAGATACGCAGTATTTT. This codes for CACSPGGEGILSTDTQYF.

At least ten counts were recorded for this clonotype. This rearrangement joins TRBV20-1 to TRBJ1-1, with no clear D. Germline V gene sequence: CDR1 DFQATT, CDR2 SNEGSKA (reference sequence). There are 18 residues in the CDR3. The ends were cut back, 0 bases at V and 5 bases at J, with 25 bases in the middle. The CDR3 region is CSARDRVDGTAGGTEAFF. In DNA form, the CDR3 reads TGCAGTGCTAGAGATCGGGTGGATGGTACAGCTGGAGGAACTGAAGCTTTCTTT.

A few counts support this clonotype. This chain connects TRBV4-1 to TRBJ2-4; D is possibly TRBD1 or TRBD2 (5 bases each). The CDR3 consists of 17 residues. CDR1 and CDR2 (germline): MGHRA, YSYEKL. V lost 2 bases and J 1 base, leaving 15 bases between the germline ends. The chain's CDR3 is CASSQTGPRVAKNIQYF. The DNA of the CDR3 is TGCGCCAGCAGCCAAACGGGGCCGAGGGTGGCCAAAAACATTCAGTACTTC.

V gene TRBV4-3 combines with J gene TRBJ1-3, with 7 nucleotides matching TRBD1. In germline, CDR1 is LGHNA, CDR2 YSLEER. The CDR3 spans 16 residues. The J segment lost 0 bases and the V segment lost 4 bases, leaving 6 bases of the junction unmatched. CDR3 loop: CASSRGTAGSGNTIYF. CDR3 bases: TGCGCCAGCAGCCGAGGGACAGCGGGCTCTGGAAACACCATATATTTT.

This clonotype showed up just a few times. The chain combines TRBV15 with TRBJ2-1; D is undetermined. Germline assignment: CDR1 LNHNV and CDR2 YYDKDF (reference sequence). Trimming removed 3 bases from V and 0 bases from J, with 12 bases in between. CDR3 length equals 16 residues. The CDR3 region has the DNA TGTGCCACCAGCAGGACCGGAGCTTCCTCCTACAATGAGCAGTTCTTC. It is translated as CATSRTGASSYNEQFF.

This sequence joins TRBV5-4 and TRBJ2-3, with TRBD2 matching over 8 bases. In germline, CDR1 is SGHNT, CDR2 YYREEE (reference sequence). The CDR3 length is 16 residues. Unmatched junction bases numbered 3, after V lost 0 bases and J lost 0 bases. CDR3 protein: CASSLVASGSTDTQYF. The CDR3, as DNA: TGTGCCAGCAGCTTGGTGGCTAGCGGGAGCACAGATACGCAGTATTTT.

This clonotype was seen ten or more times. The chain combines TRBV20-1 with TRBJ2-7, with D possibly being TRBD1 or TRBD2 (5 bases each). CDR3 size: 13 residues. The germline CDR1 and CDR2 sequences are DFQATT and SNEGSKA (reference sequence). With 4 bases removed from V and 5 bases from J, the gap between germline ends came to 15 bases. CDR3 in DNA: TGCAGTGCTATAGCCCAGTCGGGGCACGAGCAGTACTTC. It codes for CSAIAQSGHEQYF.

The V and J genes are TRBV15 and TRBJ2-5, with 9 bases that match TRBD1. Germline values: CDR1 LNHNV, CDR2 YYDKDF (reference sequence). The V gene end was trimmed by 5 bases and the J gene end by 5 bases; junction bases not matched to a gene: 9. The CDR3 extends over 15 amino acids. This chain's CDR3 is CATSWGQGSGETQYF. CDR3 coding DNA: TGTGCCACCAGCTGGGGACAGGGAAGCGGGGAGACCCAGTACTTC.

This clonotype came up many times. V usage is TRBV10-3 and J usage is TRBJ1-1; D not certain. This CDR3 comprises 13 residues. The V gene's germline CDR1 is ENHRY and CDR2 SYGVKD. Trimming took 10 bases from V and 4 from J, leaving 16 bases between them. The CDR3 sequence is CATAAEGSTEAFF. The CDR3 DNA reads TGTGCCACCGCCGCGGAGGGAAGCACTGAAGCTTTCTTT.

This clonotype came up many times. The chain has TRBV20-1 and TRBJ2-7; the D gene is possibly TRBD1 (6 bases). This CDR3 is 15 amino acids long. Trimming pared 6 bases from V and 0 bases from J, leaving 18 bases between. Germline V CDR1 and CDR2: DFQATT, SNEGSKA (reference sequence). The CDR3 protein is CSARFLDRPSYEQYF. The CDR3, as DNA: TGCAGTGCAAGGTTCCTAGACAGGCCCTCCTACGAGCAGTACTTC.

This clonotype was counted many times. The rearrangement links TRBV5-4 to TRBJ2-1; 7 positions agree with TRBD1. The V gene's germline CDR1 is SGHNT and CDR2 YYREEE (reference sequence). J lost 0 bases, V lost 4 bases, and 7 bases had no gene match. This CDR3 region has 16 residues. The CDR3 DNA is TGTGCCAGCAGCAAAGGACAGGAAGCCTCCTACAATGAGCAGTTCTTC. It encodes CASSKGQEASYNEQFF.

This clonotype came up many times. V and J are TRBV4-2 and TRBJ2-3; tentatively, D is TRBD1 or TRBD2 (6 bases each). V was pared by 6 bases and J by 4 bases, with 14 bases between. Germline V gene lookup returns CDR1 LGHNA and CDR2 YNFKEQ. The CDR3 covers 14 residues. Here the CDR3 reads CASRDLGGPDTQYF. The CDR3 nucleotides read TGTGCCAGCAGAGACCTGGGGGGCCCAGATACGCAGTATTTT.

This clonotype showed up many times. The chain employs TRBV12-3 or TRBV12-4 and TRBJ2-1; 7 positions match TRBD2. This CDR3 has 14 amino acids. Trimming cost V 6 bases and J 8 bases; bases outside gene matches: 10. This chain's CDR3 is CASSLTSAGDEQFF. The CDR3 coding sequence is TGTGCCAGCAGCCTCACTAGCGCTGGCGATGAGCAGTTCTTC.

This clonotype was observed many times. The V gene is TRBV20-1, the J gene TRBJ2-7; D ambiguous. Germline lookup yields CDR1 DFQATT and CDR2 SNEGSKA (reference sequence). The CDR3 is made up of 11 amino acids. Trimming removed 5 bases at V and 12 bases at J, with 17 bases between. This chain's CDR3 is CSAGPEDQRYF. In DNA form, the CDR3 reads TGCAGTGCTGGCCCTGAGGACCAGCGGTACTTC.

This clonotype occurred many times. The chain employs TRBV7-2 and TRBJ1-2, with a tentative D call TRBD1 (5 bases). Trimming removed 5 bases at V and 5 bases at J, with 12 bases between. The germline gives CDR1 SGHTA, CDR2 FQGNSA. CDR3 length equals 13 residues. The CDR3 DNA reads TGTGCCAGCAGCCCGACTCCAGGGTATGGCTACACCTTC. This encodes CASSPTPGYGYTF. Supplemented by reference TRBV7-2 and TRBJ1-2, the full variable domain reads GAGVSQSPSNKVTEKGKDVELRCDPISGHTALYWYRQSLGQGLEFLIYFQGNSAPDKSGLPSDRFSAERTGGSVSTLTIQRTQQEDSAVYLCASSPTPGYGYTFGSGTRLTVV.

This clonotype was seen many times. This chain joins TRBV18 and TRBJ2-5; D gene unclear. V was pared by 5 bases and J by 5 bases, with 12 bases between. The V gene's germline CDR1 is KGHSH and CDR2 LQKENI. The CDR3 spans 13 residues. The CDR3 nucleotides read TGTGCCAGCTCATCGGACGGCCGGGAGACCCAGTACTTC. It translates to CASSSDGRETQYF.

This clonotype was counted between two and nine times. This rearrangement joins TRBV4-3 to TRBJ2-2; no clear D gene. V lost 1 base to trimming and J lost 2 bases, with 11 bases between them. CDR1 and CDR2 (germline): LGHNA, YSLEER. This CDR3 has 16 amino acids. The CDR3 spells CASSQAGTTNTGELFF. The CDR3 DNA sequence: TGCGCCAGCAGCCAAGCGGGCACCACCAACACCGGGGAGCTGTTTTTT.

This clonotype was counted many times. This rearrangement joins TRBV5-5 to TRBJ2-3; D might be TRBD2 (6 bases). This CDR3 has 18 residues. V lost 0 bases to trimming and J lost 0 bases, with 17 bases between them. Germline-derived CDR1 and CDR2 are SGHKS and YYEKEE (reference sequence). CDR3 loop: CASSLVLAAMTSTDTQYF. The CDR3 DNA sequence: TGTGCCAGCAGCTTGGTGTTAGCGGCCATGACTAGCACAGATACGCAGTATTTT.

On this clonotype: Given a much more abundant clone one base away, this may be a read error. The chain employs TRBV11-2 and TRBJ2-5; no clear D. CDR1 and CDR2 (germline): SGHAT, FQNNGV. The CDR3 loop spans 14 amino acids. CDR3 amino acids: CASGLGLGRETQYF. Written as DNA, the CDR3 is TGTGCCAGCGGCTTAGGTCTAGGGCGGGAGACCCAGTACTTC.

The V and J genes are TRBV10-3 and TRBJ1-1, with 7 positions matching TRBD1. CDR3 length equals 13 residues. Germline V CDR1 and CDR2: ENHRY, SYGVKD. The V and J ends lost 6 bases and 5 bases, in that order; junction bases with no gene match: 6. The CDR3 loop reads CAISLDRATEAFF. The CDR3 DNA is TGTGCCATCAGCTTAGACAGGGCAACTGAAGCTTTCTTT.

The CDR3 loop reads CASSPPEGGNTEAFF. CDR3 in DNA: TGCGCCAGCAGCCCACCCGAGGGGGGGAACACTGAAGCTTTCTTT. J is TRBJ1-1 and V is TRBV5-1; a possible D gene is TRBD1 (6 bases). V was trimmed by 4 bases and J by 1 base, leaving 14 bases between them. Germline CDR1 reads SGHRS; CDR2 reads YFSETQ. The CDR3 consists of 15 residues.

In its sample, this clonotype was seen many times. This sequence joins TRBV28 and TRBJ1-2, with D uncertain. CDR3 length: 13 amino acids. The V and J ends lost 5 bases and 8 bases respectively, with 15 bases between them. CDR1 MDHEN and CDR2 SYDVKM come from the germline V gene. CDR3 protein: CASSPPHGEGYTF. In DNA form, the CDR3 reads TGTGCCAGCAGTCCACCCCACGGGGAAGGCTACACCTTC.

The V and J genes are TRBV5-1 and TRBJ1-2; D gene uncertain. CDR1 is SGHRS and CDR2 is YFSETQ in the germline V gene. CDR3 length: 14 residues. Trimming left V 5 bases short and J 9 bases short, with 20 bases between. CDR3 residues: CASSRDDKVLCYTF. The CDR3 DNA is TGCGCCAGCAGTCGCGATGACAAAGTATTGTGCTACACCTTC.

This clonotype is a singleton in its sample. A much larger clone lies a single base off, so this may be a read error. The gene calls are TRBV7-9 and TRBJ1-1; D gene ambiguous. CDR3 length: 14 amino acids. Germline CDR1 and CDR2: SEHNR and FQNEAQ (reference sequence). The V end was cut by 3 bases, the J end by 4 bases, with 12 bases between. In DNA, the CDR3 is TGTGCCAGCAGCTTCGGAGGGAAGATCACTGAAGCTTTCTTT. It translates to CASSFGGKITEAFF.